The 7 T cell receptor beta chains below come from one sample, sequenced in a study of T cells after yellow fever vaccination. One entry per CDR3 protein, called by TCRdb with MiXCR from the 5' RACE reads. The data contain hundreds of thousands of distinct CDR3 sequences, roughly a sixth of them singletons. The sample here was PBMCs, taken before the yellow fever booster vaccination. These receptors were collected from a young man who received the YFV17D yellow fever vaccine.

V and J are TRBV7-3 and TRBJ2-5; tentatively, D is TRBD2 (6 bases). Trimming took off 3 bases at V and 9 bases at J, with 14 bases between the two ends. Germline CDR1 SGHTA, CDR2 FQGTGA. The CDR3 extends over 13 amino acids. The CDR3 loop reads CASSFELADAQYF. CDR3 DNA: TGTGCCAGCAGCTTCGAACTAGCCGACGCCCAGTACTTC.

This clonotype has at least ten counts. V gene TRBV7-2 combines with J gene TRBJ2-1; D is perhaps TRBD1 or TRBD2 (5 bases each). Germline V gives CDR1 SGHTA, CDR2 FQGNSA. The CDR3 has 13 amino acids. V was pared by 5 bases and J by 9 bases, with 14 bases between. CDR3: CASSQSRDGEQFF. CDR3 sequence (DNA): TGTGCCAGCAGCCAAAGTAGGGACGGTGAGCAGTTCTTC.

This clonotype has more than one count but fewer than ten. This rearrangement joins TRBV11-2 to TRBJ2-3, with D tentatively TRBD2 (6 bases). This CDR3 spans 15 amino acids. Trimming stripped 5 bases from V and 0 bases from J, with 12 bases between. Germline CDR1 and CDR2: SGHAT and FQNNGV. CDR3 sequence: CASSLFGGSTDTQYF. CDR3 DNA: TGTGCCAGCAGCCTATTCGGGGGAAGCACAGATACGCAGTATTTT.

This sequence joins TRBV18 and TRBJ1-6, with no clear D. The germline CDR1 and CDR2 sequences are KGHSH and LQKENI. The CDR3 is 16 amino acids. The ends were cut back, 1 base at V and 9 bases at J, with 16 bases in the middle. Here the CDR3 DNA reads TGTGCCAGCTCACCACGGGCCTCCCAGACTGGTTCACCCCTCCACTTT. Protein sequence: CASSPRASQTGSPLHF.

CDR3 residues: CASSPLGSGETQYF. The CDR3 DNA reads TGTGCCAGCTCACCACTGGGAAGCGGAGAGACCCAGTACTTC. This chain joins TRBV18 and TRBJ2-5; weak D call: TRBD2 (5 bases). The ends were cut back, 1 base at V and 4 bases at J, with 10 bases in the middle. Germline-derived CDR1 and CDR2 are KGHSH and LQKENI. The CDR3 totals 14 residues.

The chain employs TRBV7-2 and TRBJ1-2; TRBD1 agrees at 8 bases. Germline V CDR1 and CDR2: SGHTA, FQGNSA. V was pared by 0 bases and J by 4 bases, with 7 bases of the junction left unmatched. This CDR3 contains 16 residues. DNA for the CDR3: TGTGCCAGCAGCTTAGCCCGGACAGGGAAGACCTATGGCTACACCTTC. Encoded protein: CASSLARTGKTYGYTF.

Written as DNA, the CDR3 is TGTGCCAGCACGGGGGGTCCTTACTATGGCTACACCTTC. Residues: CASTGGPYYGYTF. This rearrangement joins TRBV12-3 or TRBV12-4 to TRBJ1-2, with TRBD1 as a possible D gene (5 bases). V gave up 7 bases and J gave up 3 bases, with 12 bases separating them. The CDR3 spans 13 residues.